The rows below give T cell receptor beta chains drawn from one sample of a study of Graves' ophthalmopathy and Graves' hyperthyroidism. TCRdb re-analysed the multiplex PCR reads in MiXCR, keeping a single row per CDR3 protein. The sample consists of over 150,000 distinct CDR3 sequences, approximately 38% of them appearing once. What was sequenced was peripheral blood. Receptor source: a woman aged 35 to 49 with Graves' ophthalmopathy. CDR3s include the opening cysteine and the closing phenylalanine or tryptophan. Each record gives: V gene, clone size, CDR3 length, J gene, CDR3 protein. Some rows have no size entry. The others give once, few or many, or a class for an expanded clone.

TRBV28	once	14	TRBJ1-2	CASSVQTVNYGYTF
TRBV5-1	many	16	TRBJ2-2	CASSAGGQGSAGELFF
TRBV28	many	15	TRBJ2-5	CASNEGIGGRETQYF
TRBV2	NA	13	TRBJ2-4	CASSERWVDIQYF
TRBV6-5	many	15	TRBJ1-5	CASSTRTDSNQPQHF
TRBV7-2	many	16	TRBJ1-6	CASSSPSGQYNSPLHF
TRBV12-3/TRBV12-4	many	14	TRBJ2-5	CASSLDSGLETQYF
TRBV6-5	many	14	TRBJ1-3	CATLQSLSGNTIYF
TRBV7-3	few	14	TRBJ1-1	CASSLGRPNTEAFF
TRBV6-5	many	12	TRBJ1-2	CASSTTGVGYTF
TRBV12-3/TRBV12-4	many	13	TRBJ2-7	CASSQSGHREQYF
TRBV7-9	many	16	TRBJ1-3	CASSLASGVSGNTIYF
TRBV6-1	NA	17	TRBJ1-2	CASRLKTGPNTIIGYTF
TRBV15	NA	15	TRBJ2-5	CATSSLWTGKETQYF
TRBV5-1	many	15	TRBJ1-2	CASSPGTGEPYGYTF
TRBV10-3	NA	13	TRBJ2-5	CAIRDSLRETQYF
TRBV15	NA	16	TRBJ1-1	CATSRGDTYLNTEAFF
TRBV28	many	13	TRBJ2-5	CASSSPGMETQYF
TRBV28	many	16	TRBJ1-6	CASSLLSTGFDSPLHF
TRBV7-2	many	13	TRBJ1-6	CASIPDRDSPLHF
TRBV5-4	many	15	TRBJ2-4	CAGSLGTGGQNIQYF
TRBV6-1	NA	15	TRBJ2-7	CASSGHSGNHYEQYF
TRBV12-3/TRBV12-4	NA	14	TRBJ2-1	CASSFPLPRNEQFF